This T cell receptor beta chain was obtained from a study of PD-1 blockade in classical Hodgkin lymphoma. This table comes from immunoSEQ multiplex PCR, and its TCRdb copy is limited to in-frame clones, with some not included. The sample shows several thousand clones, around 87% of them seen only once. The patients all showed relapse after autologous stem cell transplantation, while their brentuximab vedotin exposure varied. The authors purified CD4+ T cells from thawed PBMCs by magnetic negative selection. Trimming took 1 base from V and 7 from J, leaving 8 bases between them. In germline, CDR1 is SGHNT, CDR2 YYREEE (reference sequence). The CDR3 spans 13 residues.

This chain links TRBV5-4 with TRBJ2-2; unclear D gene. The TCR sequence derives from a human donor with classical Hodgkin lymphoma. Sequencing used CD4+ T cells from blood, obtained at baseline. DNA for the CDR3: TGTGCCAGCAGCTTGCAAGGAAGCGGGGAGCTGTTTTTT. It encodes CASSLQGSGELFF.